The 32 T cell receptor beta chains below come from one sample, sequenced in a study of T cells after yellow fever vaccination. TCRdb processed the 5' RACE reads anew with MiXCR; each CDR3 protein has one entry. The table includes some 260,000 distinct CDR3 sequences, around 4.9% detected once. The sample in question was CD4+ T cells sorted from PBMCs, obtained on the day of the yellow fever booster vaccination. All receptors derive from a man aged 18 to 35 who received the YFV17D yellow fever vaccine.

There are a few counts of this clonotype. The chain joins TRBV3-1 to TRBJ1-2; D gene uncertain. The V gene's germline CDR1 is LGHDT and CDR2 YNNKEL (reference sequence). The CDR3 loop spans 15 amino acids. V lost 1 base to trimming and J lost 2 bases, with 11 bases between them. The CDR3 reads CASSQAPPGNYGYTF. Written as DNA, the CDR3 is TGTGCCAGCAGCCAAGCCCCCCCTGGGAACTATGGCTACACCTTC.

This clonotype showed up many times. V usage is TRBV11-2 and J usage is TRBJ2-3, with a possible D match to TRBD1 (6 bases). In germline, CDR1 is SGHAT, CDR2 FQNNGV. CDR3 size: 15 residues. Trimming pared 1 base from V and 5 bases from J, leaving 13 bases between. CDR3 bases: TGTGCCAGCAGCTTAGTCTACAGGGTTCTAGATACGCAGTATTTT. It yields the protein CASSLVYRVLDTQYF.

This sequence joins TRBV12-3 or TRBV12-4 and TRBJ1-3; D perhaps matches TRBD1 (5 bases). Deletions cut 6 bases from V and 2 bases from J, with 11 bases between. The CDR3 has 14 residues. The CDR3 loop reads CASRGTSTGNTIYF. The CDR3 coding sequence is TGTGCCAGCAGGGGGACCTCTACTGGAAACACCATATATTTT.

The chain joins TRBV5-4 to TRBJ1-2; 8 bases match TRBD1. The CDR3 has 15 residues. J gave up 4 bases and V 4 bases, and 9 bases lay outside the gene matches. The germline V gene has CDR1 SGHNT and CDR2 YYREEE (reference sequence). DNA of the CDR3: TGTGCCAGCAGCCCGGGTGGCAGGGGGCTCTATGGCTACACCTTC. Translated: CASSPGGRGLYGYTF.

The chain uses TRBV12-3 or TRBV12-4 and TRBJ1-2; D remains ambiguous. The CDR3 runs to 13 residues. V gave up 5 bases and J gave up 10 bases, with 17 bases separating them. CDR3 region: CASSPLERNAYTF. In nucleotides, the CDR3 is TGTGCCAGCAGTCCCTTGGAGCGGAATGCCTACACCTTC.

This clonotype occurred many times. The chain has TRBV27 and TRBJ2-1; 14 positions agree with TRBD2. CDR1 and CDR2 from the germline V gene are MNHEY and SMNVEV (reference sequence). Losses at the gene ends were 6 bases for V and 7 bases for J; bases not matched to a gene: 8. The CDR3 contains 16 residues. Written as DNA, the CDR3 is TGTGCCAGCAGGCGACTAGCGGGGGGGCGGTCGAATGAGCAGTTCTTC. It codes for CASRRLAGGRSNEQFF.

This clonotype was detected ten times or more. The chain links TRBV20-1 to TRBJ1-3, with a weak D call TRBD1 (5 bases). Trimming cost V 7 bases and J 0 bases, with 10 bases left between them. This CDR3 region has 13 residues. CDR1 and CDR2 (germline): DFQATT, SNEGSKA (reference sequence). The CDR3 nucleotides are TGCAGTGTCGGGGGGAGCTCTGGAAACACCATATATTTT. Protein sequence: CSVGGSSGNTIYF.

The V gene is TRBV29-1, the J gene TRBJ1-1; D gene ambiguous. This CDR3 has 15 residues. Germline-derived CDR1 and CDR2 are SQVTM and ANQGSEA. Trimming pared 4 bases from V and 0 bases from J, leaving 15 bases between. The CDR3 loop reads CSVVGRFTMNTEAFF. DNA for the CDR3: TGCAGCGTTGTTGGTAGGTTTACGATGAACACTGAAGCTTTCTTT.

This chain links TRBV6-2 or TRBV6-3 with TRBJ1-1; D gene ambiguous. This CDR3 has 15 residues. The V gene lost 6 bases and the J gene lost 6 bases, with 20 bases spanning the gap. Germline CDR1 MNHEY, CDR2 SVGEGT. CDR3 loop: CASSSRGVRLAEAFF. The DNA for the CDR3 is TGTGCCAGCAGCTCCCGTGGGGTAAGGTTAGCTGAAGCTTTCTTT.

This clonotype was recorded at least ten times. This chain joins TRBV24-1 and TRBJ2-1; 8 bases line up with TRBD2. This CDR3 has 13 amino acids. Germline V lookup: CDR1 KGHDR, CDR2 SFDVKD. Trimming at V came to 2 bases and at J to 8 bases, leaving 1 base not matched to a gene. The CDR3 DNA reads TGTGCCACCAGTGATTCGGGAGGGGATGAGCAGTTCTTC. It codes for CATSDSGGDEQFF.

This clonotype was counted at least ten times. This chain connects TRBV11-2 to TRBJ2-7; TRBD1 matches at 7 bases. CDR3 length: 15 residues. Germline loops: CDR1 SGHAT, CDR2 FQNNGV. V dropped 2 bases and J dropped 3; count of bases not matched to a gene: 7. The CDR3 reads CASSLHRGQLYEQYV. CDR3 DNA: TGTGCCAGCAGCTTACACAGGGGCCAACTCTACGAGCAGTACGTC.

This clonotype came up many times. The V call is TRBV4-3, the J call TRBJ2-1, with 7 bases aligning to TRBD2. This CDR3 comprises 14 residues. Trimming took 4 bases from V and 3 from J; bases not matched to a gene: 3. Germline values: CDR1 LGHNA, CDR2 YSLEER. This chain's CDR3 is CASSLRTSYNEQFF. The CDR3 region has the DNA TGCGCCAGCAGCCTAAGGACTAGCTACAATGAGCAGTTCTTC.

At least ten counts were recorded for this clonotype. The chain uses TRBV7-2 and TRBJ2-4; possible D gene TRBD1, 5 bases. There are 17 residues in the CDR3. CDR1 and CDR2 (germline): SGHTA, FQGNSA. V lost 1 base to trimming and J lost 3 bases, with 16 bases between them. In DNA form, the CDR3 reads TGTGCCAGCAGCTTAGAGGCGGCGCAGGGTCACAAAAACATTCAGTACTTC. Its translation is CASSLEAAQGHKNIQYF.

This clonotype was counted at least ten times. The V gene is TRBV7-2, the J gene TRBJ1-1; D remains ambiguous. V was clipped by 5 bases and J by 2 bases, with 9 bases between them. Germline V gene lookup returns CDR1 SGHTA and CDR2 FQGNSA. The CDR3 is 13 residues long. The CDR3 DNA is TGTGCCAGCAGCCGATTATACAACACTGAAGCTTTCTTT. As protein: CASSRLYNTEAFF.

In this sample, this clonotype turned up many times. The CDR3 DNA reads as TGCAGTGCTAGTCAACAGCGTTCGAGCTCCTACGAGCAGTACTTC. It yields the protein CSASQQRSSSYEQYF. The chain is built from TRBV20-1 and TRBJ2-7; D is ambiguous. V lost 3 bases and J 0 bases, leaving 15 bases between the germline ends. Germline values: CDR1 DFQATT, CDR2 SNEGSKA (reference sequence). The CDR3 consists of 15 residues.

This clonotype came up many times. The genes are TRBV6-5 and TRBJ2-4; maybe TRBD2 (6 bases). The CDR3 loop spans 15 amino acids. V was pared by 0 bases and J by 6 bases, with 12 bases between. CDR1 and CDR2 (germline): MNHEY, SVGAGI. The CDR3 loop reads CASSYSGLGINIQYF. CDR3 DNA: TGTGCCAGCAGTTACTCGGGACTGGGTATAAACATTCAGTACTTC.

Ten or more counts support this clonotype. This chain uses TRBV5-1 with TRBJ2-1; possible D gene TRBD1, 5 bases. V lost 2 bases, J lost 2 bases, and 8 bases lay in between. The V gene's germline CDR1 is SGHRS and CDR2 YFSETQ. The CDR3 is made up of 14 amino acids. Here the CDR3 DNA reads TGCGCCAGCAGCTTAGGACAAGCCTACAATGAGCAGTTCTTC. As protein: CASSLGQAYNEQFF.

With regard to this clonotype: No conserved phenylalanine or tryptophan is present at the end of the CDR3, so a read error is the likely explanation. It is unclear where the CDR3 begins or ends on the DNA, so no DNA is shown, and the CDR3 is as TCRdb lists it. The CDR3 spells CASSLPLLAGAPEL. The V and J genes are TRBV12-3 or TRBV12-4 and TRBJ2-1; the table's D gene call, TRBD2, was not cross checked with the DNA. The CDR3 contains 14 residues when both ends are counted.

This clonotype was detected many times. The chain links TRBV7-2 to TRBJ2-3; D gene unclear. Germline values: CDR1 SGHTA, CDR2 FQGNSA. Trimming took 4 bases from V and 4 from J, leaving 6 bases between them. The CDR3 length is 12 residues. CDR3 amino acids: CASSSFPDTQYF. The CDR3 coding sequence is TGTGCCAGCAGCTCTTTTCCAGATACGCAGTATTTT.

CDR3 DNA: TGCGCCAGCAGCATCGGGGATTGGGGGACAGATACGCAGTATTTT. Its protein product is CASSIGDWGTDTQYF. The chain uses TRBV5-1 and TRBJ2-3; D tentatively fits TRBD1 or TRBD2 (5 bases each). The germline V and J ends were trimmed by 4 bases and 3 bases, with 15 bases remaining between them. The CDR3 runs 15 residues. In germline, CDR1 is SGHRS, CDR2 YFSETQ.

The chain links TRBV5-1 to TRBJ1-2, with D perhaps TRBD1 (6 bases). Trimming removed 2 bases at V and 6 bases at J, with 11 bases between. This CDR3 spans 13 amino acids. Germline V CDR1 and CDR2: SGHRS, YFSETQ. DNA of the CDR3: TGCGCCAGCAGCTTCGACAGGATTGATGGCTACACCTTC. It codes for CASSFDRIDGYTF.

This clonotype was seen only a few times. The gene calls are TRBV6-2 or TRBV6-3 and TRBJ2-1; D ambiguous. V was trimmed by 6 bases and J by 8 bases, leaving 8 bases between them. This CDR3 spans 11 amino acids. CDR1 is MNHEY, CDR2 SVGEGT, per germline. CDR3 DNA: TGTGCCAGCAGCAATACTTATGAGCAGTTCTTC. It is translated as CASSNTYEQFF.

DNA for the CDR3: TGTGCCAGCAGATCTACCGGGGGTAACTATGGCTACACCTTC. This gives the protein CASRSTGGNYGYTF. This rearrangement joins TRBV6-2 or TRBV6-3 to TRBJ1-2; the D gene is possibly TRBD1 (5 bases). CDR1 MNHEY and CDR2 SVGEGT come from the germline V gene. Trimming removed 6 bases from V and 1 base from J, with 12 bases in between. The CDR3 extends over 14 amino acids.

The rearrangement joins TRBV5-1 to TRBJ1-4, with 8 bases matching TRBD1. This CDR3 spans 16 amino acids. The germline V gene encodes CDR1 SGHRS and CDR2 YFSETQ. V lost 4 bases and J lost 4; bases outside the gene matches: 9. CDR3: CASSASGTGNNEKLFF. The CDR3, as DNA: TGCGCCAGCAGCGCCTCCGGGACAGGCAATAATGAAAAACTGTTTTTT.

There are a few counts of this clonotype. The CDR3 reads CASSHGLAVDEQFF. CDR3 sequence (DNA): TGTGCCAGCTCACACGGACTAGCGGTCGATGAGCAGTTCTTC. The chain couples TRBV18 to TRBJ2-1, with TRBD2 matching 10 bases. This CDR3 has 14 amino acids. The junction had 5 bases not matched to a gene; V was cut back by 4 bases and J by 8 bases. Germline V gene data show CDR1 as KGHSH and CDR2 as LQKENI. Together with reference TRBV18 and TRBJ2-1, the CDR3 gives the full variable domain: NAGVMQNPRHLVRRRGQEARLRCSPMKGHSHVYWYRQLPEEGLKFMVYLQKENIIDESGMPKERFSAEFPKEGPSILRIQQVVRGDSAAYFCASSHGLAVDEQFFGPGTRLTVL.

Ten or more counts support this clonotype. Compared with germline, one end of the junction differs, possibly owing to a read error. The chain couples TRBV5-4 to TRBJ1-5; 7 nucleotides match TRBD1. The CDR3 has 14 amino acids. CDR1 SGHNT and CDR2 YYREEE come from the germline V gene (reference sequence). The DNA for the CDR3 is TGCGCCAGCAGCTTGGCAGGGGGGAATCAGCCCCAGCATTTT. Amino acid sequence: CASSLAGGNQPQHF.

This clonotype is categorized as medium-sized (0.01 to 0.1%). The V call is TRBV18, the J call TRBJ2-5, with no clear D. Per germline, CDR1 KGHSH and CDR2 LQKENI. The CDR3 sequence is 11 residues long. With 8 bases removed from V and 5 bases from J, the gap between germline ends came to 9 bases. In nucleotides, the CDR3 is TGTGCCAGCAGCCCTCAGGAGACCCAGTACTTC. It encodes CASSPQETQYF.

Many counts were recorded for this clonotype. This chain connects TRBV24-1 to TRBJ2-7, with 11 bases that match TRBD2. V lost 12 bases, J lost 2 bases, and 14 bases stayed unmatched. The CDR3 runs 16 residues. Per germline, CDR1 KGHDR and CDR2 SFDVKD. In DNA form, the CDR3 reads TGTGCCCCCAACCAAGAGGGACTAGCGGATACCTACGAGCAGTACGTC. Its protein product is CAPNQEGLADTYEQYV.

This clonotype was observed many times. The rearrangement links TRBV12-3 or TRBV12-4 to TRBJ2-6, with D unclear. CDR3 length: 16 residues. Trimming cost V 6 bases and J 0 bases, with 12 bases left between them. The CDR3 DNA reads TGTGCCAGCAGGAACGGGTTCTCCTCTGGGGCCAACGTCCTGACTTTC. Protein product: CASRNGFSSGANVLTF.

This clonotype was detected only a few times. This sequence joins TRBV20-1 and TRBJ2-5; D is perhaps TRBD2 (5 bases). CDR3 length: 12 amino acids. Per the germline V gene, CDR1 is DFQATT and CDR2 is SNEGSKA (reference sequence). Trimming took 3 bases from V and 5 from J, leaving 10 bases between them. DNA of the CDR3: TGCAGTGCTAGTCGGGAAGGGGAGACCCAGTACTTC. It translates to CSASREGETQYF.

The chain employs TRBV3-1 and TRBJ2-2; perhaps TRBD2 as D (5 bases). The CDR3 consists of 13 residues. V was shortened by 2 bases and J by 6 bases, with 7 bases between the two germline ends. Looked up from germline, CDR1 is LGHDT and CDR2 is YNNKEL (reference sequence). CDR3 DNA: TGTGCCAGCAGCCAACAGCGGCCCGGGGAGCTGTTTTTT. The encoded protein is CASSQQRPGELFF.

This clonotype was counted between two and nine times. The chain couples TRBV6-2 or TRBV6-3 to TRBJ2-1; no clear D. This CDR3 has 12 amino acids. Germline loops: CDR1 MNHEY, CDR2 SVGEGT. V was cut by 7 bases and J by 6 bases, with 10 bases left in between. The CDR3 loop reads CASKTSFNEQFF. In nucleotides, the CDR3 is TGTGCCAGCAAGACATCATTCAATGAGCAGTTCTTC.